The following is a T cell receptor beta chain sequence with its context. These data belong to a study of blood T cell repertoires in COVID-19. Whole-study context: Samples representing acute and convalescent COVID-19 were sourced from the United States, Italy and Spain.

CDR1 and CDR2 (germline): SGHRS, YFSETQ. V dropped 4 bases and J dropped 8; count of bases not matched to a gene: 9. This CDR3 spans 15 amino acids. Source study methods: By means of reference gene primer amplification, nucleated cell counts were estimated. Clones were read by immunoSEQ multiplex PCR, and TCRdb kept only the in-frame ones, dropping some. The V and J calls and clone size are taken from that table; D and trimming were inferred from the DNA. The top ten hold roughly 0.87% of the sample, which has 400,000 to 450,000 clones, roughly 89% seen once. Patients at the Seattle site were enrolled during active infection and followed longitudinally.

The sample comprised peripheral blood. The source is a man younger than 35 with COVID-19, enrolled during active disease. The V gene is TRBV5-1, the J gene TRBJ2-1; 10 bases agree with TRBD1. In nucleotides, the CDR3 is TGCGCCAGCAGCAACCCCGGGACAGGGGCCGATGAGCAGTTCTTC. This sequence encodes CASSNPGTGADEQFF. The full variable domain, rest sourced from reference TRBV5-1 and TRBJ2-1, is KAGVTQTPRYLIKTRGQQVTLSCSPISGHRSVSWYQQTPGQGLQFLFEYFSETQRNKGNFPGRFSGRQFSNSRSEMNVSTLELGDSALYLCASSNPGTGADEQFFGPGTRLTVL.